A selection of T cell receptor beta chains follows, all from one sample in a study of cytomegalovirus exposure and HLA in healthy donors. Only in-frame clones appear in the TCRdb table, and some are missing; sequencing was by immunoSEQ multiplex PCR. The sample holds approximately 190,000 clones, 82% seen once. Specimen: PBMCs. These receptors were taken from a woman aged 18-30 years in good health and CMV-seronegative. The CDR3 runs from the conserved cysteine through the conserved F or W. Each record gives: J gene, clone size, D gene, CDR3 length, V gene, CDR3 protein, CDR3 DNA. D genes are given only for firm matches. Clone size is given for some rows only: seen once, a few or many times, or a class if the clone is expanded.

J gene: TRBJ1-2
clone size: few
D gene: -
CDR3 length: 13
V gene: TRBV27
CDR3 protein: CATSLGASYGYTF
CDR3 DNA: TGTGCCACCTCCCTGGGGGCCAGCTATGGCTACACCTTC

J gene: TRBJ1-2
clone size: -
D gene: TRBD1
CDR3 length: 14
V gene: TRBV29-1
CDR3 protein: CSVVDRGDGYGYTF
CDR3 DNA: TGCAGCGTTGTGGACAGGGGGGATGGCTATGGCTACACCTTC

J gene: TRBJ1-5
clone size: -
D gene: -
CDR3 length: 14
V gene: TRBV7-2
CDR3 protein: CASSFRSVSQPQHF
CDR3 DNA: TGTGCCAGCAGCTTTCGATCGGTGAGCCAGCCCCAGCATTTT

J gene: TRBJ2-1
clone size: -
D gene: TRBD2
CDR3 length: 16
V gene: TRBV19
CDR3 protein: CASSNPSGSRVNEQFF
CDR3 DNA: TGTGCCAGTAGTAACCCTAGCGGGAGCCGGGTCAATGAGCAGTTCTTC

J gene: TRBJ2-1
clone size: -
D gene: -
CDR3 length: 15
V gene: TRBV11-3
CDR3 protein: CASSQLASSYNEQFF
CDR3 DNA: TGTGCCAGCAGCCAACTAGCTTCATCCTACAATGAGCAGTTCTTC

J gene: TRBJ2-5
clone size: -
D gene: -
CDR3 length: 14
V gene: TRBV5-4
CDR3 protein: CASRIGLEVETQYF
CDR3 DNA: TGTGCCAGCAGGATAGGACTCGAAGTGGAGACCCAGTACTTC

J gene: TRBJ2-3
clone size: -
D gene: -
CDR3 length: 17
V gene: TRBV7-2
CDR3 protein: CASSWGGGIGATDTQYF
CDR3 DNA: TGTGCCAGCAGCTGGGGGGGCGGGATAGGGGCCACAGATACGCAGTATTTT

J gene: TRBJ2-3
clone size: -
D gene: -
CDR3 length: 16
V gene: TRBV27
CDR3 protein: CASSLTGFGYTDTQYF
CDR3 DNA: TGTGCCAGCAGTTTAACAGGGTTCGGGTACACAGATACGCAGTATTTT

J gene: TRBJ1-1
clone size: -
D gene: -
CDR3 length: 18
V gene: TRBV11-2
CDR3 protein: CASSLGGVRALMNTEAFF
CDR3 DNA: TGTGCCAGCAGCTTAGGGGGTGTGAGGGCTCTGATGAACACTGAAGCTTTCTTT

J gene: TRBJ2-3
clone size: -
D gene: TRBD2
CDR3 length: 16
V gene: TRBV7-8
CDR3 protein: CASSIGTSGETDTQYF
CDR3 DNA: TGTGCCAGCAGCATCGGGACTAGCGGGGAAACAGATACGCAGTATTTT

J gene: TRBJ2-2
clone size: -
D gene: -
CDR3 length: 17
V gene: TRBV10-2
CDR3 protein: CASSELIYGQITGELFF
CDR3 DNA: TGCGCCAGCAGTGAGTTGATCTACGGACAGATAACCGGGGAGCTGTTTTTT

J gene: TRBJ2-7
clone size: -
D gene: TRBD2
CDR3 length: 15
V gene: TRBV7-2
CDR3 protein: CASSEGHSGIYEQYF
CDR3 DNA: TGTGCCAGCAGCGAGGGGCATAGCGGGATCTACGAGCAGTACTTC

J gene: TRBJ2-1
clone size: -
D gene: TRBD1
CDR3 length: 13
V gene: TRBV18
CDR3 protein: CASSPGDREKQFF
CDR3 DNA: TGTGCCAGCTCACCAGGGGACAGGGAAAAGCAGTTCTTC

J gene: TRBJ2-3
clone size: -
D gene: TRBD2
CDR3 length: 16
V gene: TRBV11-2
CDR3 protein: CASSLDPSGLTDTQYF
CDR3 DNA: TGTGCCAGCAGCTTAGATCCTAGCGGGCTCACAGATACGCAGTATTTT

J gene: TRBJ1-1
clone size: -
D gene: -
CDR3 length: 13
V gene: TRBV9
CDR3 protein: CASSVSGNTEAFF
CDR3 DNA: TGTGCCAGCAGCGTATCAGGGAACACTGAAGCTTTCTTT

J gene: TRBJ2-5
clone size: few
D gene: TRBD1
CDR3 length: 15
V gene: TRBV18
CDR3 protein: CASSGGQVTQETQYF
CDR3 DNA: TGTGCCAGCTCAGGGGGACAGGTCACCCAAGAGACCCAGTACTTC

J gene: TRBJ2-7
clone size: -
D gene: TRBD2
CDR3 length: 16
V gene: TRBV5-1
CDR3 protein: CASSLALTSTTYEQYF
CDR3 DNA: TGCGCCAGCAGCTTGGCCTTGACTAGCACTACCTACGAGCAGTACTTC

J gene: TRBJ2-1
clone size: -
D gene: TRBD2
CDR3 length: 17
V gene: TRBV6-4
CDR3 protein: CASSGWEIAGPHNEQFF
CDR3 DNA: TGTGCCAGCAGCGGGTGGGAGATAGCGGGGCCCCACAATGAGCAGTTCTTC

J gene: TRBJ2-1
clone size: -
D gene: -
CDR3 length: 17
V gene: TRBV14
CDR3 protein: CASSHSGTSGDYNEQFF
CDR3 DNA: TGTGCCAGCAGCCATTCGGGCACCAGCGGAGACTACAATGAGCAGTTCTTC

J gene: TRBJ2-2
clone size: -
D gene: -
CDR3 length: 11
V gene: TRBV5-1
CDR3 protein: CASSFAGELFF
CDR3 DNA: TGCGCCAGCAGCTTCGCCGGGGAGCTGTTTTTT

J gene: TRBJ2-1
clone size: -
D gene: -
CDR3 length: 15
V gene: TRBV6-5
CDR3 protein: CASSYSEVGTIEQFF
CDR3 DNA: TGTGCCAGCAGTTACTCCGAGGTCGGGACAATTGAGCAGTTCTTC

J gene: TRBJ1-2
clone size: -
D gene: -
CDR3 length: 14
V gene: TRBV29-1
CDR3 protein: CSGLGGTGGSGYTF
CDR3 DNA: TGCAGCGGCCTGGGGGGGACGGGGGGCAGCGGCTACACCTTC

J gene: TRBJ2-2
clone size: -
D gene: -
CDR3 length: 17
V gene: TRBV2
CDR3 protein: CASTPRSAGVNTGELFF
CDR3 DNA: TGTGCCAGCACCCCCCGTTCGGCAGGGGTTAACACCGGGGAGCTGTTTTTT

J gene: TRBJ2-1
clone size: -
D gene: -
CDR3 length: 12
V gene: TRBV14
CDR3 protein: CASSRGGLGQFF
CDR3 DNA: TGTGCCAGCAGCCGGGGGGGGCTAGGGCAGTTCTTC

J gene: TRBJ1-1
clone size: few
D gene: -
CDR3 length: 12
V gene: TRBV7-9
CDR3 protein: CASSLDWTEAFF
CDR3 DNA: TGTGCCAGCAGCTTAGACTGGACTGAAGCTTTCTTT

J gene: TRBJ2-1
clone size: -
D gene: -
CDR3 length: 17
V gene: TRBV28
CDR3 protein: CASSNMTTSRLNNEQFF
CDR3 DNA: TGTGCCAGCAGTAACATGACGACTTCGCGGTTAAACAATGAGCAGTTCTTC

J gene: TRBJ1-4
clone size: -
D gene: TRBD1
CDR3 length: 15
V gene: TRBV4-3
CDR3 protein: CASSQRRTGGEKLFF
CDR3 DNA: TGCGCCAGCAGCCAAAGGAGGACAGGGGGTGAAAAACTGTTTTTT

J gene: TRBJ2-4
clone size: -
D gene: TRBD2
CDR3 length: 17
V gene: TRBV27
CDR3 protein: CASRRTSGLFDKNIQYF
CDR3 DNA: TGTGCCAGCAGACGGACTAGCGGGCTCTTTGACAAAAACATTCAGTACTTC

J gene: TRBJ2-1
clone size: once
D gene: -
CDR3 length: 14
V gene: TRBV10-2
CDR3 protein: CASSVGISGNEQFF
CDR3 DNA: TGCGCCAGCAGTGTTGGGATCTCGGGGAATGAGCAGTTCTTC

J gene: TRBJ2-5
clone size: -
D gene: -
CDR3 length: 15
V gene: TRBV5-6
CDR3 protein: CASSSVASVQETQYF
CDR3 DNA: TGTGCCAGCAGCTCGGTAGCATCGGTACAAGAGACCCAGTACTTC

J gene: TRBJ1-2
clone size: few
D gene: TRBD1
CDR3 length: 14
V gene: TRBV30
CDR3 protein: CACQPRHRGYGYTF
CDR3 DNA: TGTGCCTGTCAACCCCGGCACAGGGGGTATGGCTACACCTTC

J gene: TRBJ2-2
clone size: once
D gene: TRBD1
CDR3 length: 16
V gene: TRBV7-9
CDR3 protein: CASSVEDRAFAGELFF
CDR3 DNA: TGTGCCAGCAGCGTCGAAGACAGGGCGTTCGCCGGGGAGCTGTTTTTT

J gene: TRBJ1-5
clone size: -
D gene: TRBD1
CDR3 length: 13
V gene: TRBV7-2
CDR3 protein: CASAGQDNQPQHF
CDR3 DNA: TGTGCCAGCGCGGGACAGGATAATCAGCCCCAGCATTTT

J gene: TRBJ1-3
clone size: -
D gene: -
CDR3 length: 14
V gene: TRBV6-6
CDR3 protein: CASKEGFSGNTIYF
CDR3 DNA: TGTGCCAGCAAGGAGGGCTTCTCTGGAAACACCATATATTTT

J gene: TRBJ1-4
clone size: -
D gene: -
CDR3 length: 14
V gene: TRBV27
CDR3 protein: CASSNRSRREKLFF
CDR3 DNA: TGTGCCAGCAGTAACAGGAGCCGGAGAGAAAAACTGTTTTTT

J gene: TRBJ2-7
clone size: -
D gene: TRBD1
CDR3 length: 15
V gene: TRBV6-5
CDR3 protein: CASSGRQGVSHEQYF
CDR3 DNA: TGTGCCAGCAGTGGAAGACAGGGGGTCTCCCACGAGCAGTACTTC

J gene: TRBJ1-1
clone size: few
D gene: TRBD1
CDR3 length: 14
V gene: TRBV7-9
CDR3 protein: CASSYPGGNTEAFF
CDR3 DNA: TGTGCCAGCAGCTACCCAGGGGGCAACACTGAAGCTTTCTTT

J gene: TRBJ2-1
clone size: -
D gene: TRBD2
CDR3 length: 17
V gene: TRBV7-2
CDR3 protein: CASSLGPSGIAYNEQFF
CDR3 DNA: TGTGCCAGCAGCTTAGGTCCTAGCGGGATTGCCTACAATGAGCAGTTCTTC

J gene: TRBJ1-1
clone size: -
D gene: TRBD1
CDR3 length: 16
V gene: TRBV11-2
CDR3 protein: CASSLSQGAINTEAFF
CDR3 DNA: TGTGCCAGCAGCTTAAGTCAGGGGGCGATCAACACTGAAGCTTTCTTT

J gene: TRBJ1-4
clone size: -
D gene: -
CDR3 length: 15
V gene: TRBV7-2
CDR3 protein: CASSLAGVPNEKLFF
CDR3 DNA: TGTGCCAGCAGCTTAGCAGGGGTCCCTAATGAAAAACTGTTTTTT

J gene: TRBJ1-2
clone size: -
D gene: TRBD1
CDR3 length: 14
V gene: TRBV18
CDR3 protein: CASSPGDRGYGYTF
CDR3 DNA: TGTGCCAGCTCACCAGGGGACAGGGGCTATGGCTACACCTTC

J gene: TRBJ2-3
clone size: -
D gene: TRBD2
CDR3 length: 17
V gene: TRBV11-2
CDR3 protein: CASSQDHEREGGDTQYF
CDR3 DNA: TGTGCCAGCAGCCAGGATCATGAGCGGGAGGGCGGAGATACGCAGTATTTT

J gene: TRBJ1-5
clone size: few
D gene: -
CDR3 length: 14
V gene: TRBV6-1
CDR3 protein: CALSGPYSNQPQHF
CDR3 DNA: TGCGCCCTCAGTGGTCCCTATAGCAATCAGCCCCAGCATTTT

J gene: TRBJ1-2
clone size: few
D gene: -
CDR3 length: 14
V gene: TRBV4-1
CDR3 protein: CASSPPGRNYGYTF
CDR3 DNA: TGCGCCAGCAGCCCCCCAGGCCGGAACTATGGCTACACCTTC

J gene: TRBJ2-1
clone size: few
D gene: -
CDR3 length: 12
V gene: TRBV29-1
CDR3 protein: CSVCLTYNEQFF
CDR3 DNA: TGCAGCGTTTGTTTAACCTACAATGAGCAGTTCTTC

J gene: TRBJ2-2
clone size: -
D gene: TRBD1
CDR3 length: 16
V gene: TRBV27
CDR3 protein: CASSPNPGGGTGELFF
CDR3 DNA: TGTGCCAGCAGTCCGAACCCAGGGGGCGGCACCGGGGAGCTGTTTTTT

J gene: TRBJ2-1
clone size: -
D gene: TRBD2
CDR3 length: 14
V gene: TRBV30
CDR3 protein: CALTGVAGVGEQFF
CDR3 DNA: TGTGCCCTTACTGGGGTAGCGGGAGTAGGGGAGCAGTTCTTC

J gene: TRBJ2-3
clone size: -
D gene: TRBD2
CDR3 length: 16
V gene: TRBV9
CDR3 protein: CASSVLAGGLKDTQYF
CDR3 DNA: TGTGCCAGCAGCGTGCTAGCGGGAGGGCTAAAGGATACGCAGTATTTT

J gene: TRBJ2-7
clone size: -
D gene: TRBD2
CDR3 length: 14
V gene: TRBV2
CDR3 protein: CASSELGTRYEQYF
CDR3 DNA: TGTGCCAGCAGTGAATTGGGGACTAGGTACGAGCAGTACTTC

J gene: TRBJ1-2
clone size: -
D gene: TRBD1
CDR3 length: 13
V gene: TRBV28
CDR3 protein: CASSFGTDYGYTF
CDR3 DNA: TGTGCCAGCAGCTTTGGGACAGACTATGGCTACACCTTC

J gene: TRBJ1-4
clone size: -
D gene: TRBD1
CDR3 length: 15
V gene: TRBV6-5
CDR3 protein: CASSYRGQGREKLFF
CDR3 DNA: TGTGCCAGCAGTTACAGGGGACAGGGTCGAGAAAAACTGTTTTTT

J gene: TRBJ2-3
clone size: -
D gene: -
CDR3 length: 16
V gene: TRBV6-1
CDR3 protein: CASSEQRVRGTDTQYF
CDR3 DNA: TGTGCCAGCAGTGAGCAGCGGGTCCGCGGCACAGATACGCAGTATTTT

J gene: TRBJ1-5
clone size: few
D gene: -
CDR3 length: 15
V gene: TRBV6-5
CDR3 protein: CASSYGFGIHQPQHF
CDR3 DNA: TGTGCCAGCAGTTACGGGTTCGGGATCCATCAGCCCCAGCATTTT

J gene: TRBJ2-7
clone size: once
D gene: -
CDR3 length: 13
V gene: TRBV4-3
CDR3 protein: CASSQAERSEQYF
CDR3 DNA: TGCGCCAGCAGCCAAGCCGAGAGGTCCGAGCAGTACTTC